The TCR beta chain under discussion was sequenced for a study of cytomegalovirus exposure and HLA in healthy donors (dated by TCRdb to the late 2010s). Concerning the study at large: According to a later analysis, one platform produced both the 120 validation repertoires and the approximately 660 repertoires of the first cohort. Along with the approximately 700-subject first cohort, a separate validation cohort of over a hundred different subjects was used. To predict cytomegalovirus infection status, the study brought together high-throughput TCR immunosequencing, statistical association of individual TCRs with disease status, and machine learning. The aim of the study was to test whether cataloging public T cell receptors could identify signatures of past pathogen exposure.

Via the germline V gene, CDR1 is MNHEY and CDR2 SVGAGI. V has 2 bases trimmed and J has 5 bases trimmed; junction bases matching no gene number 6. The CDR3 covers 15 residues, taking in both the cysteine and the phenylalanine. Of all the DNA, just the CDR3 is kept, 45 bases in frame from base 1. Library prep was done by the immunoSEQ multiplex PCR assay. The study's own analysis went as follows. To diagnose cytomegalovirus status from the catalog of TCR beta chain sequences, a statistical classification framework was built. Held by TCRdb, this immuneACCESS table contains in-frame sequences only and omits some clones. Under half of the omission traces to an unresolved V gene where checked; the cause of the rest is unknown. V, J and clone size are taken as reported in that table, and D and trimming were inferred from the DNA itself. The sample profile shows about 120,000 clones; approximately 90% of them were found once. Together, the top ten hold about 2% of the sample.

Here is what the overall study found, with its caveats: The validation cohort had no HLA typing available for a later analysis, so co-occurrence within that cohort was assessed over all 120 or so repertoires. Most TCR sequences were observed very rarely across donors, whereas some public TCRs were present in many individuals. A total of 150 to 200 TCR beta chains were listed by the study as associated with cytomegalovirus. Subsequent analysis determined that TCRs grouped into clusters in the first cohort also showed a tendency toward co-occurrence across the 90 to 150 validation repertoires, and roughly 94% of cluster scores exceeded 0. Three of the identified cytomegalovirus-associated TCR beta chains were confirmed in vitro to be specific for cytomegalovirus antigens. Cytomegalovirus status was reported to be diagnosed by the classifier with high specificity and sensitivity in both the original and validation cohorts. The authors suggested that the approach could potentially be generalized to other disease states and immunological phenotypes.

On this clone: It lacks a known antigen. Nothing much larger sits one base from this clone, and base qualities are not available.

Separate from the approximately 700-subject first cohort, the validation cohort of 90 to 150 subjects was the group to which the donors belonged. The sequenced sample consisted of PBMCs. In this chain, TRBV6-5 is recombined with TRBJ2-1; TRBD2 aligns with 7 central bases. This TCR was sampled from a woman between 18 and 29 years old in good health and CMV-seronegative. The nucleotides read TGTGCCAGCAGTTACCGGCTAGCGGAAAACAATGAGCAGTTCTTC. It encodes CASSYRLAENNEQFF.